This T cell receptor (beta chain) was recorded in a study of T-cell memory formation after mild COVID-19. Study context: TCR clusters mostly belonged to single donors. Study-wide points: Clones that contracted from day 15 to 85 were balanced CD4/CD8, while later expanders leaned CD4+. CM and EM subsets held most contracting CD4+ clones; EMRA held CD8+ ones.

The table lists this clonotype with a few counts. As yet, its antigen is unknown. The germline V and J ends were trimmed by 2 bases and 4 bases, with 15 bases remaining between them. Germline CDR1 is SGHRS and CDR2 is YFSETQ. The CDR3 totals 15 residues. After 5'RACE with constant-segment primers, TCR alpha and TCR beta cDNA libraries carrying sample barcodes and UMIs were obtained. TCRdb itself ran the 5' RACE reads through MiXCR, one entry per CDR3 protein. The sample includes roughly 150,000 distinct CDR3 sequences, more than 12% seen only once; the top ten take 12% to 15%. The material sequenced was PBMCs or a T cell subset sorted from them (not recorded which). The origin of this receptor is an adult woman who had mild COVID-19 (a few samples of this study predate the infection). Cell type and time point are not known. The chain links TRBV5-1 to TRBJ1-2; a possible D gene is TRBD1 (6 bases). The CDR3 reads CASSFVTGATYGYTF. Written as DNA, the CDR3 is TGCGCCAGCAGCTTTGTCACGGGGGCCACCTATGGCTACACCTTC.